Listed here are 13 T cell receptor beta chains from one sample, sequenced in a study of vaccination and CD4 T cells after COVID-19. Described treatment: 10-day PBMC culture with coronavirus spike peptide pools or control peptides (ViraFEST assay). An Oncomine TCR Beta short-read assay was used to sequence the DNA from cultured CD4+ T cells. TCRdb analysed the PCR reads with MiXCR anew, one entry per CDR3 protein. Among about 18,000 distinct CDR3 sequences listed, around 70% were seen once. These TCRs' antigens remain unknown. The sample taken for sequencing was CD4+ T cells from blood, cultured in vitro. The receptor source for this set is a human donor who had recovered from COVID-19.

The chain has TRBV6-5 and TRBJ1-1; D gene uncertain. The germline V and J ends were trimmed by 2 bases and 9 bases, with 10 bases remaining between them. The CDR3 has 12 residues. CDR1 is MNHEY and CDR2 is SVGAGI in the germline V gene. CDR3 nucleotides: TGTGCCAGCAGTTACCGAGCGGGCAAAGCTTTCTTT. Its translation is CASSYRAGKAFF.

This clonotype turned up a few times. The chain uses TRBV6-2 or TRBV6-3 and TRBJ2-4; D is possibly TRBD2 (6 bases). Trimming took 5 bases from V and 0 from J, leaving 17 bases between them. CDR3 size: 17 residues. The germline gives CDR1 MNHEY, CDR2 SVGEGT. CDR3 in amino acids: CASSLAGTGLAKNIQYF. CDR3 coding DNA: TGTGCCAGCAGTCTCGCCGGGACTGGCTTAGCCAAAAACATTCAGTACTTC.

V is TRBV20-1 and J is TRBJ2-5; 14 positions match TRBD2. This CDR3 contains 16 residues. The germline gives CDR1 DFQATT, CDR2 SNEGSKA (reference sequence). The V and J ends lost 1 base and 4 bases, in that order; junction bases with no gene match: 5. The CDR3 sequence: CSARGGLAGVLETQYF. The CDR3 DNA reads as TGCAGTGCTAGAGGGGGACTAGCGGGAGTATTAGAGACCCAGTACTTC.

There are a few counts of this clonotype. CDR3 coding DNA: TGTGCCAGCAGCTTAGGCCAGACAGGGGTGAAAGATACGCAGTATTTT. Its translation: CASSLGQTGVKDTQYF. The V and J genes are TRBV7-3 and TRBJ2-3; 8 nucleotides agree with TRBD1. Germline V CDR1 and CDR2: SGHTA, FQGTGA. The V gene end was trimmed by 2 bases and the J gene end by 5 bases; junction bases not matched to a gene: 9. The CDR3 spans 16 residues.

This chain connects TRBV5-5 to TRBJ1-6; D ambiguous. This CDR3 has 12 residues. V shed 2 bases and J shed 13 bases, with 10 bases lying between them. Germline V CDR1 and CDR2: SGHKS, YYEKEE (reference sequence). This chain's CDR3 is CASSFEVPPLHF. CDR3 nucleotide sequence: TGTGCCAGCAGCTTCGAGGTCCCTCCCCTCCACTTT.

J is TRBJ2-6 and V is TRBV27, with D hard to call. The CDR3 runs 15 residues. V lost 5 bases, J lost 2 bases, and 10 bases lay in between. The germline gives CDR1 MNHEY, CDR2 SMNVEV (reference sequence). CDR3 protein: CASSRVGTGANVLTF. The CDR3 bases are TGTGCCAGCAGTAGAGTAGGGACTGGGGCCAACGTCCTGACTTTC.

The gene calls are TRBV28 and TRBJ1-6; D unresolved. The CDR3 sequence is 14 residues long. Germline V lookup: CDR1 MDHEN, CDR2 SYDVKM. Trimming took off 3 bases at V and 7 bases at J, with 10 bases between the two ends. The CDR3 loop reads CASSFGGRNSPLHF. CDR3 sequence (DNA): TGTGCCAGCAGTTTCGGAGGGAGGAATTCACCCCTCCACTTT.

The chain uses TRBV7-9 and TRBJ1-4; D possibly corresponds to TRBD1 (5 bases). Germline V CDR1 and CDR2: SEHNR, FQNEAQ (reference sequence). The V and J ends lost 3 bases and 5 bases respectively, with 10 bases between them. This CDR3 contains 14 residues. CDR3 residues: CASSFGTANEKLFF. Here the CDR3 DNA reads TGTGCCAGCAGCTTCGGGACCGCGAATGAAAAACTGTTTTTT.

The V gene is TRBV7-2, the J gene TRBJ2-7, with TRBD1 matching 9 bases. CDR1 is SGHTA, CDR2 FQGNSA, per germline. The CDR3 sequence is 14 residues long. Losses at the gene ends were 5 bases for V and 4 bases for J; bases not matched to a gene: 6. The chain's CDR3 is CASSQGQGQYEQYF. The CDR3 DNA reads as TGTGCCAGCAGCCAGGGACAGGGACAATACGAGCAGTACTTC.

The chain employs TRBV7-8 and TRBJ2-7; possibly TRBD1 for D (6 bases). The germline gives CDR1 SGHVS, CDR2 FQNEAQ. V lost 3 bases, J lost 3 bases, and 12 bases lay in between. CDR3 size: 14 residues. In DNA form, the CDR3 reads TGTGCCAGCAGCTTTAGGGACACCCTCTACGAGCAGTACTTC. This translates into CASSFRDTLYEQYF. The variable domain in full, with the rest retrieved from reference TRBV7-8 and TRBJ2-7, is GAGVSQSPRYKVAKRGQDVALRCDPISGHVSLFWYQQALGQGPEFLTYFQNEAQLDKSGLPSDRFFAERPEGSVSTLKIQRTQQEDSAVYLCASSFRDTLYEQYFGPGTRLTVT.

The chain has TRBV28 and TRBJ2-7; perhaps TRBD2 as D (7 bases). V gave up 6 bases and J gave up 3 bases, with 18 bases separating them. This CDR3 has 15 amino acids. Germline-derived CDR1 and CDR2 are MDHEN and SYDVKM. DNA of the CDR3: TGTGCCAGCAGGTCACAGGGTGGGGGGGACTACGAGCAGTACTTC. Translated: CASRSQGGGDYEQYF.

DNA of the CDR3: TGTGCCAGCAGCTTAGGGAGTGAGCAGTTCTTC. Protein: CASSLGSEQFF. This chain uses TRBV7-9 with TRBJ2-1; D not certain. The germline V gene encodes CDR1 SEHNR and CDR2 FQNEAQ (reference sequence). The CDR3 consists of 11 residues. V was pared by 1 base and J by 9 bases, with 4 bases between. The whole variable domain, filled in from reference TRBV7-9 and TRBJ2-1, reads DTGVSQNPRHKITKRGQNVTFRCDPISEHNRLYWYRQTLGQGPEFLTYFQNEAQLEKSRLLSDRFSAERPKGSFSTLEIQRTEQGDSAMYLCASSLGSEQFFGPGTRLTVL.

The V and J genes are TRBV6-2 or TRBV6-3 and TRBJ2-7; 7 bases align to TRBD1. The CDR3 loop spans 14 amino acids. The junction had 13 bases not matched to a gene; V was cut back by 7 bases and J by 7 bases. The V gene's germline CDR1 is MNHEY and CDR2 SVGEGT. This chain's CDR3 is CASNLGTAYGEQYF. The CDR3 DNA follows: TGTGCCAGCAACCTAGGGACAGCCTACGGGGAGCAGTACTTC.